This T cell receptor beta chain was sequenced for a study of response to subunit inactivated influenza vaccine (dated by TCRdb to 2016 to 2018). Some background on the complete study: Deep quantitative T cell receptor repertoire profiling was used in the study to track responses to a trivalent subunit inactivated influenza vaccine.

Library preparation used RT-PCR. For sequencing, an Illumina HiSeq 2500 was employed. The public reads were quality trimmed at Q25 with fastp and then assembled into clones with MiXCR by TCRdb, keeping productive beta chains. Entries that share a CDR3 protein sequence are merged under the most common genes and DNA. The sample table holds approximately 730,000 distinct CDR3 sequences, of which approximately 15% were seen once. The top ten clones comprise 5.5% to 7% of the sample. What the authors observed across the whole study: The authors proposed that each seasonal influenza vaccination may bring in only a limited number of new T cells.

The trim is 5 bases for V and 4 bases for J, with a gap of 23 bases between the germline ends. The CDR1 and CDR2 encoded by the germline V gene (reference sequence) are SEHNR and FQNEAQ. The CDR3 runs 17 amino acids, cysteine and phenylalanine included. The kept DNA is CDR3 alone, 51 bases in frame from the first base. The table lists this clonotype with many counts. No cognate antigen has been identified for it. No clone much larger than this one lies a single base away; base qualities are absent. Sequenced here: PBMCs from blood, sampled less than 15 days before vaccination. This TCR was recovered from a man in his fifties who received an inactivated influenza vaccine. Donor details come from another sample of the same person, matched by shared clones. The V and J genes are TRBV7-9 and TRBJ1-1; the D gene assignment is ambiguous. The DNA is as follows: TGTGCCAGCAGCCCCCAGTCAAGAGGCCAGCGGGTCACTGAAGCTTTCTTT. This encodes CASSPQSRGQRVTEAFF.